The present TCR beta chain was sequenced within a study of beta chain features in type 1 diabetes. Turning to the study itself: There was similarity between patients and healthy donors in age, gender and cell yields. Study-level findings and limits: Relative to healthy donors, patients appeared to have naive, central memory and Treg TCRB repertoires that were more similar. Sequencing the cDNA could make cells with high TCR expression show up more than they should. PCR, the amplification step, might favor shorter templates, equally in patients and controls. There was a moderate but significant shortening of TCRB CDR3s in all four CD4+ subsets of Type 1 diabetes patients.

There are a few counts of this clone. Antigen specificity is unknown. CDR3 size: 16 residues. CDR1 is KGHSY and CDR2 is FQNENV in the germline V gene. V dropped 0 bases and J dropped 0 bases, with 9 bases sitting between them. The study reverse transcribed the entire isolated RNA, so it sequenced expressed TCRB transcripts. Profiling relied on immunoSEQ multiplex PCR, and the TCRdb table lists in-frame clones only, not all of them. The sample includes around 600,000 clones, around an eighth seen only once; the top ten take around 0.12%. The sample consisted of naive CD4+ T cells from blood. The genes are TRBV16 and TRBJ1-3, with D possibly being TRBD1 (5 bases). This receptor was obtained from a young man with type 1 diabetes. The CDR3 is CASSQSDSFSGNTIYF. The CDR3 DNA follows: TGTGCCAGCAGCCAATCTGACAGCTTCTCTGGAAACACCATATATTTT.